One sample yielded the 7 T cell receptor beta chains listed below, sequenced in a study of shared clonotypes between healthy human individuals. Naive CD8 cells lacked CD45RO and underwent positive selection for CCR7, leaving out terminally differentiated effector memory CD45RA+ cells. Profiled with immunoSEQ multiplex PCR; TCRdb holds only in-frame clones, not every one. This table has hundreds of thousands of clones, around 95% appearing once. The specimen sequenced was naive CD8+ T cells sorted from blood. These receptors were obtained from a woman aged 25 to 39 in good health.

The V gene is TRBV4-2, the J gene TRBJ2-1, with D possibly being TRBD2 (5 bases). The CDR3 totals 13 residues. The V gene lost 1 base and the J gene lost 8 bases, with 9 bases spanning the gap. Germline CDR1 reads LGHNA; CDR2 reads YNFKEQ. This CDR3 reads CASSQGLYYEQFF. The CDR3 DNA is TGTGCCAGCAGCCAAGGACTATATTATGAGCAGTTCTTC.

The chain carries TRBV28 and TRBJ1-5; D unclear. The germline V and J ends were trimmed by 3 bases and 4 bases, with 13 bases remaining between them. This CDR3 has 15 amino acids. Per the germline V gene, CDR1 is MDHEN and CDR2 is SYDVKM. The CDR3 sequence is CASSLVPVRNQPQHF. The CDR3 coding sequence is TGTGCCAGCAGTTTGGTCCCAGTTAGAAATCAGCCCCAGCATTTT.

The chain recombines TRBV19 with TRBJ2-7; possible D gene TRBD2, 6 bases. The V gene lost 7 bases and the J gene lost 1 base, with 11 bases spanning the gap. This CDR3 region has 13 residues. Germline lookup yields CDR1 LNHDA and CDR2 SQIVND (reference sequence). The CDR3, as DNA: TGTGCCAGTATGGGAGGTAGATCCTACGAGCAGTACTTC. It translates to CASMGGRSYEQYF. Based on the CDR3 plus reference TRBV19 and TRBJ2-7, the full variable domain is DGGITQSPKYLFRKEGQNVTLSCEQNLNHDAMYWYRQDPGQGLRLIYYSQIVNDFQKGDIAEGYSVSREKKESFPLTVTSAQKNPTAFYLCASMGGRSYEQYFGPGTRLTVT.

The chain carries TRBV30 and TRBJ2-7; D not certain. Germline assignment: CDR1 GTSNPN and CDR2 SVGIG (reference sequence). Trimming took 0 bases from V and 6 from J, leaving 6 bases between them. The CDR3 sequence is 11 residues long. CDR3 in DNA: TGTGCCTGGAGTGTGGGTGGCGAGCAGTACTTC. It translates to CAWSVGGEQYF.

V usage is TRBV4-1 and J usage is TRBJ2-7, with D perhaps matching TRBD1 (6 bases). This CDR3 comprises 14 residues. Germline V gives CDR1 MGHRA, CDR2 YSYEKL. Trimming cost V 5 bases and J 1 base, with 12 bases left between them. The CDR3, as DNA: TGCGCCAGCAGCTCAGGGGAGCTTTCCTACGAGCAGTACTTC. It specifies CASSSGELSYEQYF.

The V gene is TRBV11-3, the J gene TRBJ2-1; 7 bases map to TRBD1. This CDR3 comprises 14 residues. Germline CDR1 and CDR2: SGHNT and YENEEA. Losses at the gene ends were 5 bases for V and 7 bases for J; bases not matched to a gene: 8. CDR3: CASSIEGAGNEQFF. CDR3 DNA sequence: TGTGCCAGCAGCATCGAGGGGGCTGGGAATGAGCAGTTCTTC. The full variable domain, its missing parts supplied by reference TRBV11-3 and TRBJ2-1, is EAGVVQSPRYKIIEKKQPVAFWCNPISGHNTLYWYLQNLGQGPELLIRYENEEAVDDSQLPKDRFSAERLKGVDSTLKIQPAELGDSAVYLCASSIEGAGNEQFFGPGTRLTVL.

The gene calls are TRBV2 and TRBJ1-1; no clear D gene. Trimming removed 1 base at V and 1 base at J, with 16 bases between. The germline V gene has CDR1 SNHLY and CDR2 FYNNEI. CDR3 length: 17 amino acids. CDR3 nucleotide sequence: TGTGCCAGCAGTGAAGTTCGGCTATCCGTCGAGAACACTGAAGCTTTCTTT. It translates to CASSEVRLSVENTEAFF.